The 18 T cell receptor beta chains given below trace back to one sample, sequenced in a study of blood T cell repertoires in COVID-19 (dated by TCRdb to about 2020). Receptor libraries were prepared by the immunoSEQ multiplex PCR assay. In its TCRdb copy, this immuneACCESS table keeps in-frame sequences only and misses some clones. Where compared with another copy, unresolved V genes explain less than half of these, and the others have no known cause. This sample is represented by 110,000 to 150,000 clones; roughly 88% of them were singletons. The top ten clonotypes cover less than 4.5% of the sample. Sequenced material: PBMCs or T cells enriched from blood (not recorded which). The receptors derive from a man aged 45-65 years who had recovered from COVID-19.

The V and J genes are TRBV7-6 and TRBJ1-2, with D perhaps matching TRBD1 (6 bases). CDR1 SGHVS and CDR2 FNYEAQ come from the germline V gene. The CDR3 loop spans 17 amino acids. Trimming stripped 2 bases from V and 0 bases from J, with 16 bases between. CDR3 sequence (DNA): TGTGCCAGCAGCTTAACCCCAGGGGCGGAAGCTAACTATGGCTACACCTTC. Translation: CASSLTPGAEANYGYTF.

This chain joins TRBV9 and TRBJ1-1, with 7 bases identical to TRBD1. The CDR3 consists of 15 residues. Germline CDR1 is SGDLS and CDR2 is YYNGEE. V lost 0 bases, J lost 4 bases, and 6 bases stayed unmatched. CDR3 in DNA: TGTGCCAGCAGCGTAGATCCGACAGGGACCACTGAAGCTTTCTTT. Protein product: CASSVDPTGTTEAFF.

This clone was detected once. V usage is TRBV5-4 and J usage is TRBJ1-1; D is unclear. Trimming shortened V by 2 bases and J by 8 bases, and 7 bases separated the two germline ends. This CDR3 has 11 amino acids. CDR1 and CDR2 from the germline V gene are SGHNT and YYREEE (reference sequence). The CDR3, as DNA: TGTGCCAGCAGCTTTAGAGAAGAAGCTTTCTTT. Translating gives CASSFREEAFF.

This chain links TRBV3-1 (or the pseudogene TRBV3-2) with TRBJ1-2; 7 bases agree with TRBD1. The J segment lost 4 bases and the V segment lost 1 base, leaving 6 bases of the junction unmatched. Germline V lookup: CDR1 LGHDT, CDR2 YNNKEL (reference sequence). There are 15 residues in the CDR3. CDR3 sequence: CASSQAKTGSYGYTF. Here the CDR3 DNA reads TGTGCCAGCAGCCAAGCAAAGACAGGGAGCTATGGCTACACCTTC.

This sequence joins TRBV5-1 and TRBJ2-1, with D uncertain. Trimming removed 4 bases from V and 8 bases from J, with 22 bases in between. The CDR3 covers 16 residues. Looked up from germline, CDR1 is SGHRS and CDR2 is YFSETQ. Written as DNA, the CDR3 is TGCGCCAGCAGCCCGACCCCCTCAGAACGTGGGCATGAGCAGTTCTTC. This translates into CASSPTPSERGHEQFF. Complete variable domain (other parts from reference TRBV5-1 and TRBJ2-1): KAGVTQTPRYLIKTRGQQVTLSCSPISGHRSVSWYQQTPGQGLQFLFEYFSETQRNKGNFPGRFSGRQFSNSRSEMNVSTLELGDSALYLCASSPTPSERGHEQFFGPGTRLTVL.

V gene TRBV4-1 combines with J gene TRBJ1-4, with 7 positions matching TRBD1. Per the germline V gene, CDR1 is MGHRA and CDR2 is YSYEKL. The CDR3 is 16 amino acids. Unmatched junction bases numbered 3, after V lost 1 base and J lost 1 base. The CDR3 DNA reads as TGCGCCAGCAGCCAAGTGAGACAGGGAACTAATGAAAAACTGTTTTTT. Amino acids: CASSQVRQGTNEKLFF.

The V call is TRBV7-2, the J call TRBJ2-2, with 7 bases identical to TRBD2. With V trimmed by 4 bases and J by 2 bases, 7 bases remained unmatched. CDR1 is SGHTA, CDR2 FQGNSA, per germline. This CDR3 comprises 16 residues. CDR3 in DNA: TGTGCCAGCAGCTACAAGGGAGGGTCTAACACCGGGGAGCTGTTTTTT. It codes for CASSYKGGSNTGELFF.

The genes are TRBV19 and TRBJ2-3; maybe TRBD2 (6 bases). V lost 6 bases, J lost 5 bases, and 12 bases lay in between. CDR3 size: 13 residues. Germline CDR1 and CDR2: LNHDA and SQIVND (reference sequence). The CDR3 DNA reads as TGTGCCAGTAGACAAGGGCGGGGAGATACGCAGTATTTT. Protein product: CASRQGRGDTQYF.

V is TRBV3-1 (or the pseudogene TRBV3-2) and J is TRBJ2-3; 7 nucleotides agree with TRBD2. This CDR3 has 15 residues. Germline assignment: CDR1 LGHDT and CDR2 YNNKEL (reference sequence). The junction had 8 bases not matched to a gene; V was cut back by 6 bases and J by 2 bases. This CDR3 is CASSLAGDYTDTQYF. The CDR3 nucleotides read TGTGCCAGCAGTCTCGCGGGGGACTACACAGATACGCAGTATTTT.

This clone has just one count. This chain links TRBV28 with TRBJ1-1; D unclear. The CDR3 loop spans 10 amino acids. V was trimmed by 5 bases and J by 8 bases, leaving 6 bases between them. The germline V gene encodes CDR1 MDHEN and CDR2 SYDVKM. The CDR3 DNA sequence: TGTGCCAGCAGTCAGACAGAAGCTTTCTTT. The encoded protein is CASSQTEAFF.

The chain combines TRBV4-3 with TRBJ2-1, with TRBD1 as a possible D gene (5 bases). This CDR3 has 15 amino acids. Germline-derived CDR1 and CDR2 are LGHNA and YSLEER. Trimming cost V 4 bases and J 1 base, with 11 bases left between them. The CDR3 nucleotides are TGCGCCAGCAGCCGTTTAGGGGAATCCTACAATGAGCAGTTCTTC. As protein: CASSRLGESYNEQFF.

The V and J genes are TRBV7-3 and TRBJ1-1, with 7 bases lining up with TRBD1. Trimming removed 5 bases from V and 1 base from J; junction bases left unmatched: 1. Germline CDR1 reads SGHTA; CDR2 reads FQGTGA. CDR3 length: 13 residues. The CDR3 loop reads CASSRDRNTEAFF. For the CDR3, the DNA is TGTGCCAGCAGCAGGGACAGGAACACTGAAGCTTTCTTT.

The CDR3 protein is CASSLVQGTEAFF. CDR3 coding DNA: TGTGCCAGCAGCTTAGTACAGGGCACTGAAGCTTTCTTT. The rearrangement uses TRBV7-9 and TRBJ1-1; tentative D call: TRBD1 (6 bases). In germline, CDR1 is SEHNR, CDR2 FQNEAQ (reference sequence). V lost 1 base to trimming and J lost 4 bases, with 7 bases between them. CDR3 size: 13 residues.

The chain couples TRBV12-3 or TRBV12-4 to TRBJ2-3, with D uncertain. This CDR3 has 13 amino acids. Deletions cut 0 bases from V and 4 bases from J, with 5 bases between. The DNA for the CDR3 is TGTGCCAGCAGTTTAGCAGCCCCAGATACGCAGTATTTT. Translated, it gives CASSLAAPDTQYF.

V and J are TRBV25-1 and TRBJ2-5; TRBD1 aligns across 9 bases. The V gene's germline CDR1 is MGHDK and CDR2 SYGVNS. The CDR3 is 13 residues long. The junction had 5 bases not matched to a gene; V was cut back by 6 bases and J by 6 bases. CDR3 amino acids: CASSLGQGKTQYF. The CDR3 nucleotides are TGTGCCAGCAGCCTCGGACAGGGGAAGACCCAGTACTTC.

The V and J genes are TRBV19 and TRBJ2-1; D ambiguous. This CDR3 comprises 11 residues. Germline values: CDR1 LNHDA, CDR2 SQIVND (reference sequence). Trimming shortened V by 3 bases and J by 7 bases, and 4 bases separated the two germline ends. The CDR3 here is CASSIGNEQFF. CDR3 DNA: TGTGCCAGTAGTATCGGGAATGAGCAGTTCTTC. Drawing the rest from reference TRBV19 and TRBJ2-1, the complete variable domain is DGGITQSPKYLFRKEGQNVTLSCEQNLNHDAMYWYRQDPGQGLRLIYYSQIVNDFQKGDIAEGYSVSREKKESFPLTVTSAQKNPTAFYLCASSIGNEQFFGPGTRLTVL.

This chain connects TRBV3-1 (or the pseudogene TRBV3-2) to TRBJ2-7, with 14 nucleotides matching TRBD2. Per the germline V gene, CDR1 is LGHDT and CDR2 is YNNKEL (reference sequence). Trimming removed 7 bases from V and 7 bases from J; junction bases left unmatched: 15. The length of the CDR3 is 17 residues. The CDR3 sequence is CASKGVSGTSGSREQYF. The DNA for the CDR3 is TGTGCCAGCAAAGGGGTCTCCGGGACTAGCGGGAGTCGGGAGCAGTACTTC.

The chain joins TRBV5-1 to TRBJ2-1, with D perhaps matching TRBD1 (5 bases). V was cut by 1 base and J by 8 bases, with 13 bases left in between. CDR1 SGHRS and CDR2 YFSETQ come from the germline V gene. The CDR3 has 14 residues. In DNA, the CDR3 is TGCGCCAGCAGCTTGTTGACAGCAGATGATGAGCAGTTCTTC. Encoded protein: CASSLLTADDEQFF.